The clone carrying this T cell receptor beta chain was recorded a few times. Antigen: not known. The data were obtained in a study of beta chain features in type 1 diabetes. Study overall: Examination spanned some 100 million sorted cells from all samples.

Every isolated RNA sample was fully reverse transcribed, so sequencing captured expressed TCRB transcripts. Assay used: immunoSEQ multiplex PCR; TCRdb lists only in-frame clones, some missing. The sample yields 900,000 or so clones, roughly 16% seen once. Trimming took off 7 bases at V and 0 bases at J, with 10 bases between the two ends. This CDR3 is 14 amino acids long. Germline lookup yields CDR1 LNHDA and CDR2 SQIVND (reference sequence). Study-level findings and limits: Resolution of whether HLA type affects TCRB rearrangement was not achieved here. Type 1 diabetes patients had fewer VDJ junction insertions and more deletions.

Sequenced: naive CD4+ T cells from blood. This sequence was found in a woman aged 18-30 years in good health. V gene TRBV19 combines with J gene TRBJ1-5, with unresolved D. The CDR3 coding sequence is TGTGCCAGTACTCCTGACTTTAGCAATCAGCCCCAGCATTTT. As protein: CASTPDFSNQPQHF.